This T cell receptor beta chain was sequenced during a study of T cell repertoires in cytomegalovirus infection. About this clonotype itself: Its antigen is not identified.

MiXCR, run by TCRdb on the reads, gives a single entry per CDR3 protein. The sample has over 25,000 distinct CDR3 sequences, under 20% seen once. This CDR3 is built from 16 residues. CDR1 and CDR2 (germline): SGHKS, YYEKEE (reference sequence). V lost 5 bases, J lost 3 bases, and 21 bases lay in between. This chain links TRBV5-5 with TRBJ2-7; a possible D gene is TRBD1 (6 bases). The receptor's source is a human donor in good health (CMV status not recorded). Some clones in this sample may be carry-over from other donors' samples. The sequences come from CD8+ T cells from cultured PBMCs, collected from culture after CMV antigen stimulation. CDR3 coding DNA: TGTGCCAGCAGAGAACGCTTCGGGACACCAGTCTACGAGCAGTACTTC. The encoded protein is CASRERFGTPVYEQYF.